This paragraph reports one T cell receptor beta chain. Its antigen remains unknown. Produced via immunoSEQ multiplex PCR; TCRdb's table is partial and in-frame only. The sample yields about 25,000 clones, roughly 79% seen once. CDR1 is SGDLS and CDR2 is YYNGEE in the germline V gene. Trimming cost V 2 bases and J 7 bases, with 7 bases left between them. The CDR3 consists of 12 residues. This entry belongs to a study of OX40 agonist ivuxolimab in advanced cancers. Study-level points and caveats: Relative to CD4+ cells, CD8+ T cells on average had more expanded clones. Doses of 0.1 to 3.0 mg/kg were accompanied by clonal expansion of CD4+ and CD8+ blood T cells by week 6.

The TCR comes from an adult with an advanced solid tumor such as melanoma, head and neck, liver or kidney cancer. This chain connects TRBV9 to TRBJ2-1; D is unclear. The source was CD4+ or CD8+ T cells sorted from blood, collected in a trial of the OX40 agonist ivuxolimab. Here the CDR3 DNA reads TGTGCCAGCAGCGTCTATTTAAATGAGCAGTTCTTC. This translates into CASSVYLNEQFF.